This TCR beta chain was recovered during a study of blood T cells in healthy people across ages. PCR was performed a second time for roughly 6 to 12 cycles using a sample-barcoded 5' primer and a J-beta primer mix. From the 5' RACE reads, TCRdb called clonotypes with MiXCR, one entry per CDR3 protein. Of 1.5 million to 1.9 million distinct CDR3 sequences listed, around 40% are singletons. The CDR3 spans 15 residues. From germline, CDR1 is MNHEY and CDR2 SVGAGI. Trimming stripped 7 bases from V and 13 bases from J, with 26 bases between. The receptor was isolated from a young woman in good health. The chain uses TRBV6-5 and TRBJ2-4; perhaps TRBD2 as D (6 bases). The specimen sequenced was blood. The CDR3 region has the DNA TGTGCCAGCACAACTACCACGGAGGGCTACAATGAGCAGTACTTC. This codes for CASTTTTEGYNEQYF.